The clone carrying this T cell receptor beta chain was observed a single time. Trimming stripped 2 bases from V and 0 bases from J, with 8 bases between. The germline CDR1 and CDR2 sequences are MNHEY and SVGAGI. CDR3 length: 14 amino acids. These data originate in a study of blood T cell repertoires in COVID-19. Study-level information: Spain, Italy and the United States supplied samples that represented acute and convalescent COVID-19. In each case, the material was cDNA or gDNA derived from T cells, B-cell-depleted T cells, or PBMCs.

Methods used by the authors: Quantification of nucleated cells was approximated via reference gene primer amplification. Sequenced by immunoSEQ multiplex PCR; TCRdb stores in-frame clones only, minus some. D and trimming were read from the DNA, whereas the V and J calls and clone size are those reported in that table. The sample records just over 350,000 clones, more than 85% being singletons. J is TRBJ2-7 and V is TRBV6-5; possibly TRBD2 for D (5 bases). This receptor was taken from a woman aged 30 to 39 who had recovered from COVID-19. Sequencing was done on a sample of PBMCs or T cells enriched from blood (not recorded which). CDR3 DNA: TGTGCCAGCAGTTACAATCGGGACTCCTACGAGCAGTACTTC. Its translation is CASSYNRDSYEQYF.